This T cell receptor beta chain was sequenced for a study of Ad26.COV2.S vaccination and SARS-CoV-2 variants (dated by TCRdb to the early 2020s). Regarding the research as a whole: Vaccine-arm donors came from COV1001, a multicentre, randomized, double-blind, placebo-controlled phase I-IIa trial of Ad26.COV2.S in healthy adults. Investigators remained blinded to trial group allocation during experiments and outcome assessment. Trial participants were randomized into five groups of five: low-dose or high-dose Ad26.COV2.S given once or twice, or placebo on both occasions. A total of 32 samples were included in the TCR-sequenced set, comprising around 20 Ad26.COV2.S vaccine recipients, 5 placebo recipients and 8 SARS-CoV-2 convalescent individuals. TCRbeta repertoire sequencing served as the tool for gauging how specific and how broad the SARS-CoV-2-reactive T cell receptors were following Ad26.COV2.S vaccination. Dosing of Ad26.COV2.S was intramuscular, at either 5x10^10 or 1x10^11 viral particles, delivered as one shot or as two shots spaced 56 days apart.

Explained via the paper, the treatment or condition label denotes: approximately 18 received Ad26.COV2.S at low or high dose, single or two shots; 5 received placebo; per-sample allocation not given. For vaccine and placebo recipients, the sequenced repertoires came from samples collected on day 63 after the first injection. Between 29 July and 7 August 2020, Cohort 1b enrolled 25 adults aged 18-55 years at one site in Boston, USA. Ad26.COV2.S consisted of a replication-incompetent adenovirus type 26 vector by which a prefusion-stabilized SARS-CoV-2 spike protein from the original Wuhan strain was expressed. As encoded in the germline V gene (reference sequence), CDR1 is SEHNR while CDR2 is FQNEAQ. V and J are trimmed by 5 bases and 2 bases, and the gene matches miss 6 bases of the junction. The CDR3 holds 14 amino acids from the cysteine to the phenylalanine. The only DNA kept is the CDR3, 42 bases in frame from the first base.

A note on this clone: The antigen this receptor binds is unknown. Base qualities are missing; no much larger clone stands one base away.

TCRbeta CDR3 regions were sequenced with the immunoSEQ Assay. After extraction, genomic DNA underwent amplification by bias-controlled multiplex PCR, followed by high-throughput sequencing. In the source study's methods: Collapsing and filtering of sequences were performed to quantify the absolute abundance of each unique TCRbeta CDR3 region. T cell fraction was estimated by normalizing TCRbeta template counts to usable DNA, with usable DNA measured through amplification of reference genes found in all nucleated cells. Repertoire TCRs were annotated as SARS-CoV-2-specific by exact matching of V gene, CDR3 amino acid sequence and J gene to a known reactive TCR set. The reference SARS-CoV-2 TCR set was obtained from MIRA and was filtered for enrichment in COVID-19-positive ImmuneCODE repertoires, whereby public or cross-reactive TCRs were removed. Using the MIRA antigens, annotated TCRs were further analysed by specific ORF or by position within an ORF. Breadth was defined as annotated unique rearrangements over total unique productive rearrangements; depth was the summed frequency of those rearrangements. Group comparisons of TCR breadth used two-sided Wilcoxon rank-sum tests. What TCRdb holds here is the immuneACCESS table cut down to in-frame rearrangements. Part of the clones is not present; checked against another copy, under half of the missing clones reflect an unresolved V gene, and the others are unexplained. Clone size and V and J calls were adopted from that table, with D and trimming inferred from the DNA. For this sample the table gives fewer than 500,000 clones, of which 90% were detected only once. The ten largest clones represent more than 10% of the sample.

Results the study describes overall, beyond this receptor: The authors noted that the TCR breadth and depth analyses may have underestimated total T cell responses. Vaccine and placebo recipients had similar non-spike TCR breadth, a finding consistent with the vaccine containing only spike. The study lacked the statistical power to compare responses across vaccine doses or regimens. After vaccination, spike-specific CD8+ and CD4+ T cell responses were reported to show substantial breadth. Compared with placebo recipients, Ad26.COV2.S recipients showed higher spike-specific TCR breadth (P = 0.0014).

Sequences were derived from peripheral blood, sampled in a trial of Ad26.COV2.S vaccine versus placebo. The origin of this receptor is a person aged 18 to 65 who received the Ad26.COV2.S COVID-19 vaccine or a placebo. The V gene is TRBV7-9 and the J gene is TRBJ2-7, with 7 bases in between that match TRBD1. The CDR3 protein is CASSPRTGTYEQYF. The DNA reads TGTGCCAGCAGCCCACGGACAGGTACCTACGAGCAGTACTTC.